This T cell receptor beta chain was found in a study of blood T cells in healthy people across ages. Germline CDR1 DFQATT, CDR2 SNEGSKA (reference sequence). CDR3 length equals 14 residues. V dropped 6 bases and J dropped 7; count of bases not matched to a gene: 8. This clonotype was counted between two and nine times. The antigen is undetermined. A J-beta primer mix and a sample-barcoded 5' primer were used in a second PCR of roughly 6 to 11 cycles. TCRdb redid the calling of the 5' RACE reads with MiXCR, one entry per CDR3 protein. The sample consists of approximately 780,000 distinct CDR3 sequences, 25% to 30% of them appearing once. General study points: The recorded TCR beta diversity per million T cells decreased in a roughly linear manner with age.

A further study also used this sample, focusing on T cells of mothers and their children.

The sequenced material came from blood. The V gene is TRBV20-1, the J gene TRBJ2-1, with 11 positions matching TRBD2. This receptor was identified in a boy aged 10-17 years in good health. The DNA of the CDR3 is TGCAGTGCCAGTAGCGGGGGGGCCAGAAATGAGCAGTTCTTC. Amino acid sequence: CSASSGGARNEQFF.